One T cell receptor (beta chain) is described in this entry. This record comes from a study of blood T cell repertoires in COVID-19. Study overall: Some COVID-19 samples were acute and others convalescent; all came from the United States, Italy and Spain. The analysed material was cDNA or gDNA that came from T cells, B-cell-depleted T cells, or PBMCs.

Between the trimmed V and J ends, which lost 4 bases and 6 bases, there was a span of 10 bases. There are 13 residues in the CDR3. Germline V gene sequence: CDR1 SGHTA, CDR2 FQGTGA. Under the authors' procedure: Amplification of reference gene primers was used by the study to estimate nucleated cell counts. Measured with immunoSEQ multiplex PCR; TCRdb has only the in-frame clones, and not every one. V and J calls plus clone size are reproduced from that table; the DNA served to infer D and trimming. The sample holds 150,000 to 200,000 clones, 65% to 90% seen once. This rearrangement joins TRBV7-3 to TRBJ2-1; the D gene is possibly TRBD1 (5 bases). Sequencing used peripheral blood. The receptor's source is a man between 50 and 59 years old with active or convalescent COVID-19. CDR3 sequence (DNA): TGTGCCAGCAGCTCCGGACACCTCAATGAGCAGTTCTTC. Translation: CASSSGHLNEQFF.